The 12 T cell receptor beta chains below all came from one sample that was sequenced in a study of T-cell reconstitution after alpha-beta-depleted transplantation in children. Unique molecular identifiers tagged the TCRbeta library. One entry per CDR3 protein, called by TCRdb with MiXCR from the PCR reads. The table lists about 360,000 distinct CDR3 sequences, roughly 13% of them singletons. The specimen was PBMCs, collected from the stem cell graft. These receptors were obtained from a human donor who donated a stem cell graft to a child with Fanconi anemia.

V and J are TRBV7-2 and TRBJ1-5; the D is unclear. This CDR3 has 13 residues. The germline V gene encodes CDR1 SGHTA and CDR2 FQGNSA. With 2 bases removed from V and 6 bases from J, the gap between germline ends came to 8 bases. As DNA, the CDR3 is TGTGCCAGCAGCTTAAGTGGTGTTCAGCCCCAGCATTTT. Amino acids: CASSLSGVQPQHF.

The J gene is TRBJ2-6, the V gene TRBV5-1; D is undetermined. Germline loops: CDR1 SGHRS, CDR2 YFSETQ. V was shortened by 0 bases and J by 1 base, with 5 bases between the two germline ends. This CDR3 spans 15 amino acids. This CDR3 is CASSLVQSGANVLTF. The CDR3 nucleotides read TGCGCCAGCAGCTTGGTACAGTCTGGGGCCAACGTCCTGACTTTC.

The chain employs TRBV11-2 and TRBJ1-6; D not resolved. Germline lookup yields CDR1 SGHAT and CDR2 FQNNGV. Deletions cut 1 base from V and 7 bases from J, with 11 bases between. The CDR3 length is 15 residues. The chain's CDR3 is CASSLVGVYNSPLHF. As DNA, the CDR3 is TGTGCCAGCAGCTTAGTTGGGGTGTACAATTCACCCCTCCACTTT.

J is TRBJ2-3 and V is TRBV4-3; D remains ambiguous. With 0 bases removed from V and 6 bases from J, the gap between germline ends came to 13 bases. This CDR3 spans 15 amino acids. Germline V lookup: CDR1 LGHNA, CDR2 YSLEER. CDR3 amino acids: CASSQDELAWDTQYF. Here the CDR3 DNA reads TGCGCCAGCAGCCAAGATGAACTGGCCTGGGATACGCAGTATTTT.

In this sample, this clonotype turned up a few times. The J gene is TRBJ2-5, the V gene TRBV6-5, with D maybe TRBD2 (5 bases). The CDR3 is made up of 16 amino acids. The germline V gene has CDR1 MNHEY and CDR2 SVGAGI. The V end lost 1 base, the J end lost 2 bases, and 14 bases lay between the germline ends. The CDR3 region has the DNA TGTGCCAGCAGTTACTTACCACTGGGAGTACAAGAGACCCAGTACTTC. Translated, it gives CASSYLPLGVQETQYF.

This clonotype occurred many times. This rearrangement joins TRBV7-6 to TRBJ1-1; D remains ambiguous. This CDR3 comprises 14 residues. The V gene's germline CDR1 is SGHVS and CDR2 FNYEAQ. With 1 base removed from V and 5 bases from J, the gap between germline ends came to 11 bases. CDR3 region: CASSLVVGRTEAFF. The CDR3 DNA reads TGTGCCAGCAGCTTAGTGGTGGGAAGGACTGAAGCTTTCTTT.

Only a few counts were recorded for this clonotype. This chain links TRBV12-3 or TRBV12-4 with TRBJ1-2, with D perhaps TRBD1 (6 bases). The CDR3 sequence is 13 residues long. The V end was cut by 3 bases, the J end by 8 bases, with 13 bases between. The CDR3 DNA follows: TGTGCCAGCAGTTTGCACAATCAGGGGGGCTACACCTTC. It is translated as CASSLHNQGGYTF.

This clonotype was found a few times. A read error is likely, as this CDR3 ends without the conserved phenylalanine or tryptophan. No DNA is shown, since the ends of the CDR3 on it are uncertain; the CDR3 is the one TCRdb lists. J is TRBJ1-1 and V is TRBV7-9; the table names TRBD1, a call not compared with the DNA. Germline values: CDR1 SEHNR, CDR2 FQNEAQ (reference sequence). 10 amino acids form the CDR3, both terminal residues included. The CDR3 spells CASSQDVPQV.

In its sample, this clonotype was seen a few times. The rearrangement links TRBV5-1 to TRBJ2-3, with 8 bases that match TRBD1. This CDR3 has 14 residues. The V and J ends lost 6 bases and 0 bases, in that order; junction bases with no gene match: 3. Germline loops: CDR1 SGHRS, CDR2 YFSETQ. The CDR3 region has the DNA TGCGCCAGCACCCGGGACAGGAGCACAGATACGCAGTATTTT. It specifies CASTRDRSTDTQYF. The complete variable domain, with remaining parts taken from reference TRBV5-1 and TRBJ2-3, reads KAGVTQTPRYLIKTRGQQVTLSCSPISGHRSVSWYQQTPGQGLQFLFEYFSETQRNKGNFPGRFSGRQFSNSRSEMNVSTLELGDSALYLCASTRDRSTDTQYFGPGTRLTVL.

This clonotype has a count of ten or more. The rearrangement uses TRBV20-1 and TRBJ1-5, with D tentatively TRBD1 (5 bases). V gave up 6 bases and J gave up 0 bases, with 12 bases separating them. Germline V gene data show CDR1 as DFQATT and CDR2 as SNEGSKA (reference sequence). CDR3 length equals 14 residues. This chain's CDR3 is CSAGDRYSNQPQHF. The CDR3 bases are TGCAGTGCCGGGGACCGATATAGCAATCAGCCCCAGCATTTT.

There are a few counts of this clonotype. The chain employs TRBV20-1 and TRBJ2-1, with 14 bases fitting TRBD2. CDR1 is DFQATT and CDR2 is SNEGSKA in the germline V gene (reference sequence). V lost 5 bases to trimming and J lost 6 bases; unmatched junction nucleotides: 18. There are 19 residues in the CDR3. DNA of the CDR3: TGCAGTGCTCATGCCGGGACAGCGACTAGCGGGGGGGCCAGCAATGAGCAGTTCTTC. Its translation is CSAHAGTATSGGASNEQFF.

The chain uses TRBV7-2 and TRBJ2-3; perhaps TRBD2 as D (6 bases). Germline CDR1 is SGHTA and CDR2 is FQGNSA. The length of the CDR3 is 15 residues. The V end was cut by 6 bases, the J end by 4 bases, with 17 bases between. CDR3 region: CASRIAVQGPDTQYF. CDR3 DNA: TGTGCCAGCAGAATAGCGGTTCAAGGCCCAGATACGCAGTATTTT.